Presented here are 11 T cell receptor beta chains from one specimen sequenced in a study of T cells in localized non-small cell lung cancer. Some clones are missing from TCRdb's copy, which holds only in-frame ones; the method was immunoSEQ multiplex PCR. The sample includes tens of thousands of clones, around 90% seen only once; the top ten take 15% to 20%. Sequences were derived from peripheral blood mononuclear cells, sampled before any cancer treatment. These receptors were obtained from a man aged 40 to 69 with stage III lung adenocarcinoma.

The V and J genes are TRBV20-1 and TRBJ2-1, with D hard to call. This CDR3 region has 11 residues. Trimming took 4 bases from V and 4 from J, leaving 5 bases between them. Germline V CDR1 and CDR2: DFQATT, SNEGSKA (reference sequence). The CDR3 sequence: CSATGYNEQFF. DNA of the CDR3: TGCAGTGCTACAGGTTACAATGAGCAGTTCTTC.

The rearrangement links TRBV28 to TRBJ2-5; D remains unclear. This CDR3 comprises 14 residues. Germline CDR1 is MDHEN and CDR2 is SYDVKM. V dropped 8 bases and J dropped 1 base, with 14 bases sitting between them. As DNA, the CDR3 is TGTGCCAGCCGGTTGGGCAATATCCAAGAGACCCAGTACTTC. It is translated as CASRLGNIQETQYF. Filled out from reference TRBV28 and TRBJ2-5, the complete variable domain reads DVKVTQSSRYLVKRTGEKVFLECVQDMDHENMFWYRQDPGLGLRLIYFSYDVKMKEKGDIPEGYSVSREKKERFSLILESASTNQTSMYLCASRLGNIQETQYFGPGTRLLVL.

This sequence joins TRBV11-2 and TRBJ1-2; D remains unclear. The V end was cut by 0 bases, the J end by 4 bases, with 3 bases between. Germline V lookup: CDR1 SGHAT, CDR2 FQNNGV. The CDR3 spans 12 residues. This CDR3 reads CASSLDFYGYTF. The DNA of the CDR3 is TGTGCCAGCAGCTTAGACTTCTATGGCTACACCTTC.

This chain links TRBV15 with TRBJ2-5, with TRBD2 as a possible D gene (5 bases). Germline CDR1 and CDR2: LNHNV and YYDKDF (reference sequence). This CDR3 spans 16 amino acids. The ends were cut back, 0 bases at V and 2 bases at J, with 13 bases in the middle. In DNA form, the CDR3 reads TGTGCCACCAGCAGAGATCTGTCGAGGGTGCAAGAGACCCAGTACTTC. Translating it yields CATSRDLSRVQETQYF.

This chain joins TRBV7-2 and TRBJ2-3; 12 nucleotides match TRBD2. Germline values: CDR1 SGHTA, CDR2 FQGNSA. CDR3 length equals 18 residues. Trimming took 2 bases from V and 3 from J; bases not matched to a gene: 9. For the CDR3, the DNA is TGTGCCAGCAGCTTAACGTCAGGGCTAGCGGGGGGGACAGATACGCAGTATTTT. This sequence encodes CASSLTSGLAGGTDTQYF.

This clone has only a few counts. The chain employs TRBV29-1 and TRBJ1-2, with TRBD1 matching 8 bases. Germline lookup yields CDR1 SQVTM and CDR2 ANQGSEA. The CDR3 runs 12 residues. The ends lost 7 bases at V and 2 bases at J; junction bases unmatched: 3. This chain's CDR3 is CSGRQGNYGYTF. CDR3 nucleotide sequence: TGCAGCGGAAGACAGGGGAACTATGGCTACACCTTC. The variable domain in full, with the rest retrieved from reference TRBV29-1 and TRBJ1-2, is SAVISQKPSRDICQRGTSLTIQCQVDSQVTMMFWYRQQPGQSLTLIATANQGSEATYESGFVIDKFPISRPNLTFSTLTVSNMSPEDSSIYLCSGRQGNYGYTFGSGTRLTVV.

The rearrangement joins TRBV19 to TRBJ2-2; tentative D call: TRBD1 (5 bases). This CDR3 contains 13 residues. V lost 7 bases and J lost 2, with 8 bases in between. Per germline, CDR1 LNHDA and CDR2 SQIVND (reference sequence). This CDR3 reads CASKGKNTGELFF. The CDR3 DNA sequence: TGTGCCAGTAAGGGGAAAAACACCGGGGAGCTGTTTTTT. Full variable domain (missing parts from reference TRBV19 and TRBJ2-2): DGGITQSPKYLFRKEGQNVTLSCEQNLNHDAMYWYRQDPGQGLRLIYYSQIVNDFQKGDIAEGYSVSREKKESFPLTVTSAQKNPTAFYLCASKGKNTGELFFGEGSRLTVL.

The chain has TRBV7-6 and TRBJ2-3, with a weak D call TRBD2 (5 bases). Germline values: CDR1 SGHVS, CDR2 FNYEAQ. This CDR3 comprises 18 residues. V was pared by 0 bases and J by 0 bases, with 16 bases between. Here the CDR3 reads CASSLAQSSSSSTDTQYF. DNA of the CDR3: TGTGCCAGCAGCTTAGCGCAGTCTAGCAGTTCTAGCACAGATACGCAGTATTTT.

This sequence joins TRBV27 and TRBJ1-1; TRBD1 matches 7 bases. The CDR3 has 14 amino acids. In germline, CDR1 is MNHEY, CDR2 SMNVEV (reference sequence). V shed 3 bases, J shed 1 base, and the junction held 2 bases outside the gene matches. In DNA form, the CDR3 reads TGTGCCAGCAGTTTTCGACAGGGGAACACTGAAGCTTTCTTT. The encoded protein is CASSFRQGNTEAFF.

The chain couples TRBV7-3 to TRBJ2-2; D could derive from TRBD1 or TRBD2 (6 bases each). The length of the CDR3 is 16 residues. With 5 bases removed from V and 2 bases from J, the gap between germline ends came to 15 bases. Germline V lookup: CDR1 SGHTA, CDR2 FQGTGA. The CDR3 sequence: CASSRYGGRNTGELFF. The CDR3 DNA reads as TGTGCCAGCAGCCGGTACGGGGGCCGTAACACCGGGGAGCTGTTTTTT.

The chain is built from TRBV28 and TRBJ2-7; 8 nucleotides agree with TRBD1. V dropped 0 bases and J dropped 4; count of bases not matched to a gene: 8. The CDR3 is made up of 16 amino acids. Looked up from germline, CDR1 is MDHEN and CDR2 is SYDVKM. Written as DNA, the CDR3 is TGTGCCAGCAGTTTATGGACAGGGGTCGGATTTTACGAGCAGTACTTC. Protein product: CASSLWTGVGFYEQYF. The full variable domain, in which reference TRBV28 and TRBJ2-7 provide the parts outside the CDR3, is DVKVTQSSRYLVKRTGEKVFLECVQDMDHENMFWYRQDPGLGLRLIYFSYDVKMKEKGDIPEGYSVSREKKERFSLILESASTNQTSMYLCASSLWTGVGFYEQYFGPGTRLTVT.